This entry lists 24 T cell receptor beta chains sequenced from one sample in a study of T-cell reconstitution after alpha-beta-depleted transplantation in children. Unique molecular identifiers were incorporated into the prepared TCRbeta library. TCRdb fed the PCR reads into MiXCR, producing one record per CDR3 protein. The repertoire holds more than 550,000 distinct CDR3 sequences, 10% to 13% seen once, with approximately 4.1% in the top ten. Here the sequenced sample was PBMCs from the stem cell graft donor, taken from the stem cell graft. These receptors came from a human donor who donated a stem cell graft to a child with acute myeloid leukemia.

This clonotype appeared many times. This chain links TRBV27 with TRBJ2-1, with 8 bases matching TRBD2. CDR3 size: 14 residues. The germline V gene encodes CDR1 MNHEY and CDR2 SMNVEV (reference sequence). With V trimmed by 10 bases and J by 8 bases, 13 bases remained unmatched. The CDR3 loop reads CATGLAGFGDEQFF. DNA for the CDR3: TGTGCCACGGGGCTAGCGGGCTTTGGGGATGAGCAGTTCTTC.

This clonotype was detected many times. This sequence joins TRBV28 and TRBJ2-7; D perhaps matches TRBD1 (5 bases). Germline lookup yields CDR1 MDHEN and CDR2 SYDVKM. This CDR3 spans 14 amino acids. V shed 6 bases and J shed 0 bases, with 12 bases lying between them. This CDR3 is CASRKRQSSYEQYF. CDR3 DNA: TGTGCCAGCAGGAAAAGACAGAGCTCCTACGAGCAGTACTTC. The whole variable domain, filled in from reference TRBV28 and TRBJ2-7, reads DVKVTQSSRYLVKRTGEKVFLECVQDMDHENMFWYRQDPGLGLRLIYFSYDVKMKEKGDIPEGYSVSREKKERFSLILESASTNQTSMYLCASRKRQSSYEQYFGPGTRLTVT.

The table lists this clonotype with many counts. This rearrangement joins TRBV4-3 to TRBJ1-3, with D maybe TRBD1 (5 bases). V was cut by 0 bases and J by 4 bases, with 13 bases left in between. Per the germline V gene, CDR1 is LGHNA and CDR2 is YSLEER. The CDR3 runs 16 residues. CDR3 DNA sequence: TGCGCCAGCAGCCAAGATAAGGAAGGGGAAGGAAACACCATATATTTT. It encodes CASSQDKEGEGNTIYF.

This clonotype was seen a handful of times. This chain links TRBV10-3 with TRBJ2-3, with TRBD2 matching over 8 bases. Losses at the gene ends were 11 bases for V and 0 bases for J; bases not matched to a gene: 7. Germline CDR1 reads ENHRY; CDR2 reads SYGVKD. The CDR3 is made up of 14 amino acids. The CDR3 loop is CAATSSGSTDTQYF. The CDR3 bases are TGTGCCGCCACCTCTAGCGGGAGCACAGATACGCAGTATTTT.

The chain links TRBV4-1 to TRBJ2-5; 9 bases align to TRBD2. The CDR3 has 16 amino acids. Per germline, CDR1 MGHRA and CDR2 YSYEKL. V was pared by 0 bases and J by 5 bases, with 7 bases of the junction left unmatched. The CDR3 DNA reads TGCGCCAGCAGCCAAGAGGTGTTAGCGGGAGCGGAGACCCAGTACTTC. Translated: CASSQEVLAGAETQYF.

This clonotype was seen more than once but under ten times. V is TRBV20-1 and J is TRBJ1-3; perhaps TRBD1 as D (6 bases). This CDR3 has 13 amino acids. The germline V gene has CDR1 DFQATT and CDR2 SNEGSKA (reference sequence). Trimming shortened V by 6 bases and J by 7 bases, and 16 bases separated the two germline ends. The CDR3 loop reads CSARDTQRNTIYF. CDR3 in DNA: TGCAGTGCGCGGGACACCCAGAGGAACACCATATATTTT.

There are many counts of this clonotype. The CDR3 sequence is CASSTQGAGTEAFF. CDR3 sequence (DNA): TGTGCCAGCAGTACACAGGGGGCCGGCACTGAAGCTTTCTTT. This chain joins TRBV6-5 and TRBJ1-1; 9 bases match TRBD1. The CDR3 has 14 residues. Unmatched junction bases numbered 5, after V lost 5 bases and J lost 4 bases. Germline assignment: CDR1 MNHEY and CDR2 SVGAGI.

This clonotype came up a few times. The V call is TRBV5-6, the J call TRBJ2-2; D is undetermined. In germline, CDR1 is SGHDT, CDR2 YYEEEE. V lost 0 bases to trimming and J lost 2 bases, with 11 bases between them. The CDR3 contains 16 residues. The CDR3 spells CASSLDSTYNTGELFF. The DNA for the CDR3 is TGTGCCAGCAGCTTGGACAGCACATATAACACCGGGGAGCTGTTTTTT.

This clonotype has ten or more counts. The rearrangement joins TRBV10-3 to TRBJ2-3; 10 bases agree with TRBD1. From germline, CDR1 is ENHRY and CDR2 SYGVKD. The CDR3 is made up of 15 amino acids. The CDR3 region is CATTPGQGRTDTQYF. The CDR3, as DNA: TGTGCGACAACACCGGGACAGGGGAGGACAGATACGCAGTATTTT.

This clonotype turned up a few times. This chain links TRBV5-1 with TRBJ2-2; a weak D match, TRBD2 (5 bases). This CDR3 comprises 17 residues. In germline, CDR1 is SGHRS, CDR2 YFSETQ. Deletions cut 4 bases from V and 5 bases from J, with 21 bases between. CDR3 residues: CASSPARSGDRTGELFF. In DNA form, the CDR3 reads TGCGCCAGCAGCCCGGCAAGAAGCGGAGATAGGACCGGGGAGCTGTTTTTT.

Notes on this clonotype: One base away lies a much larger clone, so this may be a sequencing read error. The chain uses TRBV4-2 and TRBJ1-4; tentative D call: TRBD1 (6 bases). Germline V lookup: CDR1 LGHNA, CDR2 YNFKEQ. V was trimmed by 8 bases and J by 0 bases, leaving 16 bases between them. This CDR3 spans 16 amino acids. The CDR3 DNA sequence: TGTGCCAGCGGCCGGGGGACATCTCCAACTAATGAAAAACTGTTTTTT. Amino acid sequence: CASGRGTSPTNEKLFF.

This clonotype was detected only a few times. J is TRBJ2-7 and V is TRBV29-1; D gene unclear. CDR3 length: 11 residues. Germline V gene sequence: CDR1 SQVTM, CDR2 ANQGSEA. V was trimmed by 6 bases and J by 7 bases, leaving 13 bases between them. The CDR3 here is CSVPMYGEQYF. The CDR3 nucleotides read TGCAGCGTCCCGATGTATGGTGAGCAGTACTTC.

This clonotype was observed a few times. Here the CDR3 reads CSALSPSGNLYF. The CDR3, as DNA: TGCAGCGCCCTATCCCCTAGCGGGAACCTGTACTTC. The rearrangement uses TRBV29-1 and TRBJ2-7; 9 bases map to TRBD2. V dropped 7 bases and J dropped 12; count of bases not matched to a gene: 13. CDR1 and CDR2 (germline): SQVTM, ANQGSEA. The CDR3 spans 12 residues.

This clonotype was seen at least ten times. The V call is TRBV7-9, the J call TRBJ2-5; D is possibly TRBD1 (6 bases). V was trimmed by 3 bases and J by 2 bases, leaving 10 bases between them. CDR3 size: 14 residues. Germline CDR1 and CDR2: SEHNR and FQNEAQ (reference sequence). The CDR3 loop reads CASSFRTEQETQYF. CDR3 DNA sequence: TGTGCCAGCAGCTTCAGGACAGAACAAGAGACCCAGTACTTC.

The J gene is TRBJ2-1, the V gene TRBV30; D remains unclear. Germline values: CDR1 GTSNPN, CDR2 SVGIG (reference sequence). Between the trimmed V and J ends, which lost 0 bases and 8 bases, there was a span of 5 bases. This CDR3 comprises 11 residues. The CDR3 sequence: CAWSVYDEQFF. As DNA, the CDR3 is TGTGCCTGGAGTGTTTATGATGAGCAGTTCTTC.

The chain uses TRBV27 and TRBJ2-7; D is perhaps TRBD2 (6 bases). Germline CDR1 reads MNHEY; CDR2 reads SMNVEV (reference sequence). V was pared by 6 bases and J by 1 base, with 16 bases between. The length of the CDR3 is 15 residues. The CDR3 is CASRTGLTLSYEQYF. As DNA, the CDR3 is TGTGCCAGCAGGACGGGACTTACGCTATCCTACGAGCAGTACTTC.

In its sample, this clonotype was seen many times. The chain has TRBV29-1 and TRBJ2-7; TRBD1 aligns across 8 bases. The CDR3 extends over 13 amino acids. Germline trimming cut 4 bases from V and 3 bases from J; bases unmatched to any gene: 5. Germline-derived CDR1 and CDR2 are SQVTM and ANQGSEA. Here the CDR3 reads CSVGGQDIYEQYF. The CDR3 bases are TGCAGCGTTGGGGGACAGGATATCTACGAGCAGTACTTC.

This clonotype was seen repeatedly, ten times or more. The chain carries TRBV29-1 and TRBJ2-5; 8 bases map to TRBD2. The CDR3 consists of 16 residues. Germline CDR1 is SQVTM and CDR2 is ANQGSEA. V lost 4 bases, J lost 2 bases, and 12 bases stayed unmatched. The CDR3 sequence is CSVVPPGLGYQETQYF. For the CDR3, the DNA is TGCAGCGTTGTCCCCCCGGGACTAGGATATCAAGAGACCCAGTACTTC.

This clonotype was counted many times. The chain couples TRBV29-1 to TRBJ2-5; D uncertain. This CDR3 is 12 amino acids long. The germline gives CDR1 SQVTM, CDR2 ANQGSEA. V lost 4 bases, J lost 1 base, and 7 bases lay in between. CDR3 residues: CSVGRIQETQYF. The CDR3 coding sequence is TGCAGCGTTGGCCGGATCCAAGAGACCCAGTACTTC.

This clonotype was detected a few times. The rearrangement uses TRBV20-1 and TRBJ2-6; D remains unclear. Germline CDR1 DFQATT, CDR2 SNEGSKA (reference sequence). This CDR3 contains 15 residues. Trimming removed 4 bases at V and 0 bases at J, with 10 bases between. The CDR3 bases are TGCAGTGCTAACCGGCCTATCTCTGGGGCCAACGTCCTGACTTTC. Its protein is CSANRPISGANVLTF.

The V call is TRBV4-2, the J call TRBJ1-6; D ambiguous. Per the germline V gene, CDR1 is LGHNA and CDR2 is YNFKEQ. Deletions cut 0 bases from V and 6 bases from J, with 9 bases between. The CDR3 length is 15 residues. CDR3 nucleotide sequence: TGTGCCAGCAGCCAAGACAGAAGTACTAATTCACCCCTCCACTTT. Amino acids: CASSQDRSTNSPLHF.

This clonotype occurred a few times. V gene TRBV5-1 combines with J gene TRBJ1-3, with unresolved D. This CDR3 has 15 residues. CDR1 and CDR2 from the germline V gene are SGHRS and YFSETQ. Deletions cut 1 base from V and 2 bases from J, with 10 bases between. CDR3 residues: CASSLLPGPGNTIYF. DNA for the CDR3: TGCGCCAGCAGCTTGCTCCCCGGGCCTGGAAACACCATATATTTT.

Many counts were recorded for this clonotype. The rearrangement joins TRBV5-1 to TRBJ1-1; 8 bases map to TRBD1. The V gene's germline CDR1 is SGHRS and CDR2 YFSETQ. With V trimmed by 4 bases and J by 7 bases, 6 bases remained unmatched. The CDR3 runs to 13 residues. The CDR3 is CASSGGQGREAFF. In DNA, the CDR3 is TGCGCCAGCAGCGGCGGACAGGGACGTGAAGCTTTCTTT.

This clonotype was found many times. The chain is built from TRBV29-1 and TRBJ1-5, with 9 bases identical to TRBD1. Germline trimming cut 4 bases from V and 6 bases from J; bases unmatched to any gene: 4. Germline V gene sequence: CDR1 SQVTM, CDR2 ANQGSEA. The CDR3 is 13 residues long. CDR3 in amino acids: CSVGVTGGQPQHF. CDR3 DNA sequence: TGCAGCGTTGGAGTGACAGGGGGTCAGCCCCAGCATTTT.